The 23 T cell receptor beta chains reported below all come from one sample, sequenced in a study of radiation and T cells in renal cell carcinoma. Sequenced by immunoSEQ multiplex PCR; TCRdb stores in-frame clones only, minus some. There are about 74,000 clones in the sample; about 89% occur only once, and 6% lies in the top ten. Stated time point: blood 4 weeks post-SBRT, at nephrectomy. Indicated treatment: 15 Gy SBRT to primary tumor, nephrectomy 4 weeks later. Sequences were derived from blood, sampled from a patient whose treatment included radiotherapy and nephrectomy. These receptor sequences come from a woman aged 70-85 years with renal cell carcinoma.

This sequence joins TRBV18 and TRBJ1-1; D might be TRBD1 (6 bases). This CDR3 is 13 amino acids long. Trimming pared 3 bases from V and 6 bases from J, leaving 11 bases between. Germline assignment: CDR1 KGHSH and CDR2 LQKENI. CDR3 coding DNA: TGTGCCAGCTCACCCAGACAGGCCTCTGAAGCTTTCTTT. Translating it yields CASSPRQASEAFF.

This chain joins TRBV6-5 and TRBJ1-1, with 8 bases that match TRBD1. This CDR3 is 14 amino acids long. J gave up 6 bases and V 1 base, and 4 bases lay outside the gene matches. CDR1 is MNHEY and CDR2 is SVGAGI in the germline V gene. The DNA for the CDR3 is TGTGCCAGCAGTTACTTGACAGGGGAGTCTGAAGCTTTCTTT. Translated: CASSYLTGESEAFF.

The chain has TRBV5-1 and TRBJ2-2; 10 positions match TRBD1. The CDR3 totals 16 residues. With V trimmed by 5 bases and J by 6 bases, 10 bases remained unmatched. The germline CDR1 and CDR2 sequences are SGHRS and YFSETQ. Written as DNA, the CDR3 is TGCGCCAGCAGTTCTGCTCGACAGGGGGCGGCCGGGGAGCTGTTTTTT. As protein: CASSSARQGAAGELFF.

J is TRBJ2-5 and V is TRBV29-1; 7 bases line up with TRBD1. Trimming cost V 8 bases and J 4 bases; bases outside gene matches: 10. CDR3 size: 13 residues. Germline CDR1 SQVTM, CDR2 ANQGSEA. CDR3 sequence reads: CSKTGSGSETQYF. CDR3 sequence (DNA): TGCAGCAAGACAGGGTCTGGATCAGAGACCCAGTACTTC.

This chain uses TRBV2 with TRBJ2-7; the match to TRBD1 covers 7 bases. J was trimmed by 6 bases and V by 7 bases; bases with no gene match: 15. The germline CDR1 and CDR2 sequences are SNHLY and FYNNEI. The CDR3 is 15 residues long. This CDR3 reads CASKTPGQTILEQYF. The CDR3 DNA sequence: TGTGCCAGCAAGACACCGGGACAGACGATCCTCGAGCAGTACTTC.

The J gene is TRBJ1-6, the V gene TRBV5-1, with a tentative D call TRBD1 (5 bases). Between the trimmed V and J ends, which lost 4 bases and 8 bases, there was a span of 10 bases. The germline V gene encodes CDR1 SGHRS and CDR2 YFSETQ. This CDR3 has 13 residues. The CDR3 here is CASSLFRDSPLHF. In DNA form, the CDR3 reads TGCGCCAGCAGCCTTTTCAGGGATTCACCCCTCCACTTT.

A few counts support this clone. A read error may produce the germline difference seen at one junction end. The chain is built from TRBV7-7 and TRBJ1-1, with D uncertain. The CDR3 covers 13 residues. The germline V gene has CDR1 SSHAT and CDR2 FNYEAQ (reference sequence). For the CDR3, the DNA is TGTGCTAGCAGCATGGACGAGTACACTGAAGCTTTCTTT. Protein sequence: CASSMDEYTEAFF.

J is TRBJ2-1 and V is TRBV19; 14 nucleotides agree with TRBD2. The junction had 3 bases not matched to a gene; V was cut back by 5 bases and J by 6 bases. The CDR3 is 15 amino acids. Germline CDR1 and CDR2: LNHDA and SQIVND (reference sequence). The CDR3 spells CASSPGTSGGNEQFF. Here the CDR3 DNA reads TGTGCCAGTAGTCCCGGGACTAGCGGGGGCAATGAGCAGTTCTTC.

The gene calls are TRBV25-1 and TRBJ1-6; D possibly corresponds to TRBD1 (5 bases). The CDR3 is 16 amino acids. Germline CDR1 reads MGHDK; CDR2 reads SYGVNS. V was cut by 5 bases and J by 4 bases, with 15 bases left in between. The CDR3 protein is CASSSGTIRYNSPLHF. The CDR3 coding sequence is TGTGCCAGCAGTTCCGGGACCATACGGTATAATTCACCCCTCCACTTT.

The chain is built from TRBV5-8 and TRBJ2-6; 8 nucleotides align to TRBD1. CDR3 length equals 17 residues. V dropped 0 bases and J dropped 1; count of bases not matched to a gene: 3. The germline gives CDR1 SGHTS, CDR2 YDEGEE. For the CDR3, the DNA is TGTGCCAGCAGCTTGGACAGGGGGAGGTCTGGGGCCAACGTCCTGACTTTC. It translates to CASSLDRGRSGANVLTF.

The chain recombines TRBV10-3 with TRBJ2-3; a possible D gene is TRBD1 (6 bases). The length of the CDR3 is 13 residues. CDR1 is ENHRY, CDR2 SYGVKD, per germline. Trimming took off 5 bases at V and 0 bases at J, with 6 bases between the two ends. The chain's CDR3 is CAISQGSTDTQYF. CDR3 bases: TGTGCCATCAGTCAGGGGAGCACAGATACGCAGTATTTT.

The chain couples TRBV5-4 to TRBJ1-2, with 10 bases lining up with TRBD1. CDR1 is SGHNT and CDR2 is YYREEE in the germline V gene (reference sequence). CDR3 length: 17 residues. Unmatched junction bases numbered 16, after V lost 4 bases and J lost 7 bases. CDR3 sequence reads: CASSVLRDRGSLGGYTF. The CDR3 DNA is TGTGCCAGCAGCGTACTCCGGGACAGGGGTTCCCTCGGTGGCTACACCTTC.

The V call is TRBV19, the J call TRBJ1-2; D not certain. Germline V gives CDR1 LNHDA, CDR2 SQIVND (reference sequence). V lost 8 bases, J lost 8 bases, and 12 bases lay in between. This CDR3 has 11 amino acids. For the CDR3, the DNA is TGTGCCAGTTCGGAAATGAGAGGCTACACCTTC. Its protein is CASSEMRGYTF.

The CDR3 DNA reads as TGTGCCAGCAGCTCACGGACAGGGGGCAATCAGCCCCAGCATTTT. It encodes CASSSRTGGNQPQHF. The chain uses TRBV7-3 and TRBJ1-5; 9 bases map to TRBD1. CDR3 length: 15 amino acids. The J segment lost 2 bases and the V segment lost 4 bases, leaving 3 bases of the junction unmatched. Germline CDR1 is SGHTA and CDR2 is FQGTGA.

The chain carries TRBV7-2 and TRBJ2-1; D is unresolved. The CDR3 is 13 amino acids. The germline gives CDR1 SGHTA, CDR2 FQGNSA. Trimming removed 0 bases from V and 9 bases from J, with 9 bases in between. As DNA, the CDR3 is TGTGCCAGCAGCTTAGCCCAGGCGAGTGAGCAGTTCTTC. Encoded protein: CASSLAQASEQFF.

CDR3 loop: CASSLGSLPSQHF. The DNA of the CDR3 is TGTGCCAGCAGCTTAGGGTCCCTTCCTTCCCAGCATTTT. This chain uses TRBV7-8 with TRBJ1-5; D is uncertain. CDR3 length: 13 amino acids. CDR1 and CDR2 (germline): SGHVS, FQNEAQ. V was clipped by 1 base and J by 11 bases, with 12 bases between them. Using reference TRBV7-8 and TRBJ1-5 for the parts outside the CDR3, the full variable domain is GAGVSQSPRYKVAKRGQDVALRCDPISGHVSLFWYQQALGQGPEFLTYFQNEAQLDKSGLPSDRFFAERPEGSVSTLKIQRTQQEDSAVYLCASSLGSLPSQHFGDGTRLSIL.

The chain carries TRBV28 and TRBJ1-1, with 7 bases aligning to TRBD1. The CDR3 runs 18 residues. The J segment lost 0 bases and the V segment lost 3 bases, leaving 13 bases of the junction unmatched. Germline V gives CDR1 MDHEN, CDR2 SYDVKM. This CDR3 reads CASSLGVLRGHMNTEAFF. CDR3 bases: TGTGCCAGCAGTTTGGGGGTCCTAAGGGGGCACATGAACACTGAAGCTTTCTTT.

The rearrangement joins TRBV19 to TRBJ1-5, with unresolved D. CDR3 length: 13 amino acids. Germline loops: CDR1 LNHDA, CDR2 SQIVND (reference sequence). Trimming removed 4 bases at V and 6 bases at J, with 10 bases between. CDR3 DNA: TGTGCCAGTAGTACCTCAAGTGGTCAGCCCCAGCATTTT. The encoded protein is CASSTSSGQPQHF.

This chain's CDR3 is CASSSVSTEAFF. CDR3 bases: TGTGCCAGCAGTTCGGTTTCCACTGAAGCTTTCTTT. The genes are TRBV28 and TRBJ1-1; D ambiguous. CDR1 and CDR2 (germline): MDHEN, SYDVKM. The CDR3 extends over 12 amino acids. V dropped 4 bases and J dropped 4 bases, with 7 bases sitting between them.

In DNA, the CDR3 is TGTGCCAGCACCACTGGGATAAGACAGGGCGAGGGCTACACCTTC. It translates to CASTTGIRQGEGYTF. The chain has TRBV2 and TRBJ1-2; 7 bases are shared with TRBD1. The CDR3 runs 15 residues. With V trimmed by 7 bases and J by 8 bases, 16 bases remained unmatched. Per the germline V gene, CDR1 is SNHLY and CDR2 is FYNNEI.

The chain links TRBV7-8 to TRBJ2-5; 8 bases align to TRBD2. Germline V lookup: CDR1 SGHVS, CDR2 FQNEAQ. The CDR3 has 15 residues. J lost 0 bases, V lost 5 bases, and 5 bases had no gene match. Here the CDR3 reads CASSHSLADQETQYF. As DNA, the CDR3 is TGTGCCAGCAGCCATTCACTAGCGGACCAAGAGACCCAGTACTTC.

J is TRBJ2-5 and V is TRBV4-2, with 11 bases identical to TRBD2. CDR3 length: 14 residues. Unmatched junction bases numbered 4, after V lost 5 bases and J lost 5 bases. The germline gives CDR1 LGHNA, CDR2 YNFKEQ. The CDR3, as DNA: TGTGCCAGCAGCTACTCTAGCGGGGGGGAGACCCAGTACTTC. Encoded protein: CASSYSSGGETQYF.

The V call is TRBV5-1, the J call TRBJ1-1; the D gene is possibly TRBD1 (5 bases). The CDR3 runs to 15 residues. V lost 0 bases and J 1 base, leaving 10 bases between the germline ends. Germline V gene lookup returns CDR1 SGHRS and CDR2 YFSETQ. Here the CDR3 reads CASSLGAGRNTEAFF. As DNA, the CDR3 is TGCGCCAGCAGCTTGGGGGCAGGGAGGAACACTGAAGCTTTCTTT.